This entry lists 25 T cell receptor delta chains sequenced from one sample in a study of γδ T cells in repeated Plasmodium falciparum infection. Gammadelta T cells were flow-sorted from PBMC into Vgamma9/Vdelta2+ and Vdelta2-negative populations for bulk analysis. TCRdb re-called clones from the multiplex PCR reads via CATT. The sample has 85,000 to 100,000 delta-chain clones; over 0.9% are singletons. The sequenced material came from gamma-delta T cells from blood. The receptor source for this set is a pool of human donors (malaria-infected and uninfected, not separated).

This clone was recorded a few times. A read error is likely here: a far larger clone is one base away. At the DNA level, this CDR3 is encoded by other sequences in the same sample as well. V usage is TRDV1 and J usage is TRDJ1; D gene unclear. The J gene is absent in TCRdb and was assigned here via DNA matching to germline. CDR1 is TSWWSYY and CDR2 is QGS in the germline V gene. The germline V and J ends were trimmed by 2 bases and 7 bases, with 26 bases remaining between them. The CDR3 contains 18 residues. The CDR3: CALGENPSQSFYGGKLIF. In DNA, the CDR3 is TGTGCTCTTGGGGAAAATCCCTCCCAAAGCTTCTACGGAGGTAAACTCATCTTT.

To note about this clone: With a far larger clone one base away, a read error is the likely cause. Different DNA sequences within this sample yield the same CDR3. This rearrangement joins TRDV3 to TRDJ1; TRDD2 or TRDD3 may be the D gene (8 bases each). The J gene comes from matching the DNA to germline here; TCRdb lacks it. Germline V CDR1 and CDR2: TVYSNPD, GDNSRS (reference sequence). CDR3 size: 26 residues. The chain's CDR3 is CAFGGKPTFLAGGSYSDPPYTDKLIF. DNA of the CDR3: TGTGCCTTTGGGGGGAAACCCACCTTCCTAGCTGGGGGAAGTTATTCAGACCCTCCGTACACTGATAAACTCATCTTT.

On this clone itself: A read error likely explains why the TCRdb protein, taken from a much larger clone, differs from this DNA's translation at residue 13; the protein shown is translated from the DNA. The J gene is TRDJ3, the V gene TRDV2, with 9 bases identical to TRDD3. There are 19 residues in the CDR3. In germline, CDR1 is GEAIGNYY, CDR2 EKD. The CDR3 DNA is TGTGCCTGTGACACCCTACTGGGGGAGAGCTCCTGGGGCACCCGACAGATGTTTTTC. Amino acid sequence: CACDTLLGESSWGTRQMFF.

Notes on this clone: This is likely an artifact of a read error, given a far larger clone one base away. Additional DNA sequences in this sample encode the identical CDR3. In nucleotides, the CDR3 is TGTGCCTGTGACACCTCCGCGGGGAACACCGATAAACTCATCTTT. Translation: CACDTSAGNTDKLIF. V gene TRDV2 combines with J gene TRDJ1; maybe TRDD3 (5 bases). Because TCRdb records no J gene, it was assigned here through a match of the DNA to germline. This CDR3 region has 15 residues. Trimming left V 0 bases short and J 0 bases short, with 10 bases between. Germline V gene lookup returns CDR1 GEAIGNYY and CDR2 EKD.

This clone has a handful of counts. This likely stems from a read error, as it lies one base from a far larger clone. The same CDR3 is also encoded by other DNA sequences in this sample. The chain couples TRDV1 to TRDJ1, with 9 bases lining up with TRDD3. Since TCRdb gives no J gene, matching the DNA to germline was used here to assign it. The germline V gene encodes CDR1 TSWWSYY and CDR2 QGS. The CDR3 contains 16 residues. The CDR3: CALGEPVRRGIPKLIF. For the CDR3, the DNA is TGTGCCCTTGGGGAACCGGTCCGAAGGGGGATACCCAAACTCATCTTT.

In this sample, this clone turned up a few times. The TCRdb protein, from a much larger clone, departs from this DNA's translation at residue 13, likely by read error; the protein shown derives from the DNA. The rearrangement joins TRDV1 to TRDJ1; 11 bases match TRDD3. Germline CDR1 and CDR2: TSWWSYY and QGS. This CDR3 contains 18 residues. V lost 5 bases, J lost 3 bases, and 14 bases stayed unmatched. The DNA for the CDR3 is TGTGCTCTTGGGAAACCGTACTGGGGGATAGCGGGCGCCGATAAACTCATCTTT. This codes for CALGKPYWGIAGADKLIF.

This clone was seen more than once but under ten times. A far larger clone is only one base removed, so a read error is likely. Other DNA sequences within the sample encode an identical CDR3. The rearrangement links TRDV1 to TRDJ1; D possibly corresponds to TRDD3 (7 bases). Here the J gene was assigned by germline matching of the DNA, as TCRdb has none. CDR1 is TSWWSYY, CDR2 QGS, per germline. The CDR3 sequence is 18 residues long. The CDR3 reads CALGVPLPPFSGGDKLIF. The CDR3 DNA sequence: TGTGCCCTTGGGGTCCCACTTCCTCCGTTCTCTGGGGGCGATAAACTCATCTTT.

This clone turned up a few times. A far larger clone is only one base removed, so a read error is likely. Other DNA sequences in this sample translate to the same CDR3. The CDR3 sequence is CALGELPYWGMKRTDKLIF. CDR3 sequence (DNA): TGTGCTCTTGGGGAACTTCCGTACTGGGGGATGAAACGCACCGATAAACTCATCTTT. V is TRDV1 and J is TRDJ1, with 10 bases that match TRDD3. J was trimmed by 1 base and V by 0 bases; bases with no gene match: 11. The CDR3 runs to 19 residues. Germline V gives CDR1 TSWWSYY, CDR2 QGS.

This clone was recorded only once. The chain employs TRDV1 and TRDJ2; 10 bases map to TRDD3. TCRdb carries no J gene annotation; the J gene was assigned here by matching the DNA with germline. CDR1 is TSWWSYY, CDR2 QGS, per germline. V dropped 2 bases and J dropped 5; count of bases not matched to a gene: 11. The CDR3 totals 18 residues. The CDR3 DNA reads TGTGCTCTTGGGGAAATCTCTTGGGGGATACCAACTACAGCACAACTCTTCTTT. It is translated as CALGEISWGIPTTAQLFF.

This clone showed up many times. For this DNA, TCRdb reports the protein of a much larger clone, which diverges at residue 5, most likely from a read error; the protein presented here is translated directly from the DNA. The V call is TRDV2, the J call TRDJ1; 13 bases match TRDD3. Trimming cost V 3 bases and J 9 bases; bases outside gene matches: 15. The V gene's germline CDR1 is GEAIGNYY and CDR2 EKD. CDR3 length: 17 residues. The CDR3 here is CACDAETGGYGGYELIF. CDR3 DNA: TGTGCCTGTGACGCCGAGACTGGGGGATACGGGGGCTACGAACTCATCTTT.

This clone was seen a few times. The protein given by TCRdb reflects a much larger clone and differs at residue 17 from this DNA's translation, likely from a read error; the protein shown is the DNA's translation. This rearrangement joins TRDV1 to TRDJ1, with D perhaps matching TRDD2 (9 bases). Assignment of the J gene here rests on matching the DNA to germline, because TCRdb gives none. CDR3 length: 26 amino acids. Trimming removed 0 bases from V and 2 bases from J, with 43 bases in between. Germline CDR1 and CDR2: TSWWSYY and QGS. The CDR3 protein is CALGELLGLPTTGVLGATYLTDKLIF. The CDR3, as DNA: TGTGCTCTTGGGGAACTTCTTGGCCTTCCTACAACGGGGGTACTGGGGGCCACCTACCTGACCGATAAACTCATCTTT.

The table lists this clone with a few counts. The protein in TCRdb stems from a much larger clone and differs at residue 9 from this DNA's translation, likely a read error; here the protein is translated from the DNA. The genes are TRDV1 and TRDJ2; perhaps D is TRDD2 or TRDD3 (7 bases each). V lost 1 base to trimming and J lost 6 bases, with 33 bases between them. The CDR3 length is 22 residues. The germline V gene encodes CDR1 TSWWSYY and CDR2 QGS. The CDR3 is CALGEPPSFPGEGDPRSAQLFF. The CDR3 bases are TGTGCTCTTGGGGAACCTCCTTCCTTCCCCGGGGAGGGGGATCCTAGGTCAGCACAACTCTTCTTT.

This clone was detected only a few times. A far larger clone is off by one base, so a read error is likely. Other nucleotide sequences in the sample specify the same CDR3. The V call is TRDV2, the J call TRDJ3, with 13 bases lining up with TRDD3. Germline CDR1 is GEAIGNYY and CDR2 is EKD. This CDR3 has 21 residues. CDR3 coding DNA: TGTGCCTGTGACACCTTGCGTACTGGGGGATACGGGACCTGGGACACCCGACAGATGTTCTTC. Its protein is CACDTLRTGGYGTWDTRQMFF.

Of note for this clone: This likely traces to a read error, being one base from a far larger clone. This sample also contains other DNA sequences that code for the same CDR3. V usage is TRDV1 and J usage is TRDJ1, with no clear D. CDR1 TSWWSYY and CDR2 QGS come from the germline V gene. The CDR3 totals 16 residues. Trimming removed 6 bases from V and 5 bases from J, with 22 bases in between. The CDR3 coding sequence is TGTGCTCTTGGCGAAAAAGGCGCTTGCCGGGGTGATAAACTCATCTTT. Its protein product is CALGEKGACRGDKLIF.

In this sample, this clone turned up a few times. The mismatch at residue 10 between this DNA's translation and the TCRdb protein of a much larger clone likely reflects a read error; the protein shown is translated from the DNA. V is TRDV2 and J is TRDJ1; no definite D call. The J gene is not listed in TCRdb, so it was assigned here from a DNA match to germline. Trimming cost V 0 bases and J 2 bases, with 15 bases left between them. CDR3 length equals 16 residues. Germline CDR1 GEAIGNYY, CDR2 EKD. The CDR3 bases are TGTGCCTGTGACACCGCCACCTCTACTAGGACCGATAAACTCATCTTT. Protein sequence: CACDTATSTRTDKLIF.

This clone is deemed medium-sized. This chain connects TRDV2 to TRDJ1; the D gene is possibly TRDD3 (5 bases). Germline loops: CDR1 GEAIGNYY, CDR2 EKD. V was shortened by 0 bases and J by 0 bases, with 13 bases between the two germline ends. The CDR3 totals 16 residues. CDR3 DNA sequence: TGTGCCTGTGACACCTTGGTTGGGGCGTACACCGATAAACTCATCTTT. Translating gives CACDTLVGAYTDKLIF.

A note on this clone: The mismatch at residue 11 between this DNA's translation and the TCRdb protein of a much larger clone likely reflects a read error; the protein shown is translated from the DNA. The rearrangement links TRDV2 to TRDJ1; tentatively, D is TRDD2 (6 bases). Looked up from germline, CDR1 is GEAIGNYY and CDR2 is EKD. CDR3 length equals 21 residues. V was trimmed by 4 bases and J by 1 base, leaving 33 bases between them. Here the CDR3 reads CACDSLPRTNRGFHPTDKLIF. The CDR3 region has the DNA TGTGCCTGTGATAGCCTTCCGCGGACCAACCGGGGTTTTCACCCCACCGATAAACTCATCTTT.

Details on this clone: A far larger clone is one base from this, pointing to a likely read error. This specimen includes other DNA sequences encoding the same CDR3. V and J are TRDV2 and TRDJ1, with 8 bases lining up with TRDD3. This CDR3 region has 19 residues. J was trimmed by 0 bases and V by 7 bases; bases with no gene match: 21. Germline loops: CDR1 GEAIGNYY, CDR2 EKD. The CDR3 bases are TGTGCCTGCGACCGGAAGAGATTGTACTGGGGGTTGTACACCGATAAACTCATCTTT. Its translation is CACDRKRLYWGLYTDKLIF.

This clone has more than one count but fewer than ten. The translation of this DNA and the TCRdb protein of a much larger clone differ at residue 6, probably owing to a read error; the protein shown here is translated from the DNA. V usage is TRDV1 and J usage is TRDJ2, with 8 bases aligning to TRDD3. Germline V gene data show CDR1 as TSWWSYY and CDR2 as QGS. The CDR3 has 20 amino acids. The V and J ends lost 4 bases and 1 base, in that order; junction bases with no gene match: 17. The CDR3 nucleotides are TGTGCTCTTGGGGGCCGCCGCTTCCAACTGGGGGGCCTTTTGACAGCACAACTCTTCTTT. Translated, it gives CALGGRRFQLGGLLTAQLFF.

This clone showed up just a few times. This likely stems from a read error, as it lies one base from a far larger clone. Other DNA sequences in this sample translate to the same CDR3. This rearrangement joins TRDV3 to TRDJ1; the D gene is possibly TRDD3 (6 bases). The CDR3 is made up of 16 amino acids. Germline V gene lookup returns CDR1 TVYSNPD and CDR2 GDNSRS (reference sequence). The V end was cut by 5 bases, the J end by 4 bases, with 26 bases between. CDR3 coding DNA: TGTGCCGCGACCATCCCTACGTGGGATAACGACGATAAACTCATCTTT. This translates into CAATIPTWDNDDKLIF.

There are a few counts of this clone. This DNA's translation and the protein TCRdb lists, from a much larger clone, do not match at residue 12, likely due to a read error; the protein shown is translated from the DNA. The chain uses TRDV2 and TRDJ3; 11 bases fit TRDD3. TCRdb records no J gene; here it was assigned by comparing the DNA to germline. Germline CDR1 and CDR2: GEAIGNYY and EKD. The V and J ends lost 0 bases and 0 bases, in that order; junction bases with no gene match: 15. The CDR3 runs to 23 residues. CDR3 sequence: CACDTEGGGYAPRSSWDTRQMFF. CDR3 DNA: TGTGCCTGTGACACCGAGGGTGGGGGATACGCACCCCGAAGCTCCTGGGACACCCGACAGATGTTTTTC.

As concerns this clone: The protein held in TCRdb is that of a much larger clone and does not match this DNA's translation at residue 11, likely because of a read error; the protein shown is translated from the DNA. The CDR3 here is CALGELVPSYELASTGGYALTLIF. CDR3 DNA: TGTGCTCTTGGGGAACTAGTCCCTAGCTATGAGCTAGCATCGACTGGGGGATACGCTTTAACACTCATCTTT. The V gene is TRDV1, the J gene TRDJ1; 13 bases are shared with TRDD3. Here the J gene was assigned by germline matching of the DNA, as TCRdb has none. The CDR3 runs to 24 residues. V shed 0 bases, J shed 10 bases, and the junction held 32 bases outside the gene matches. Germline values: CDR1 TSWWSYY, CDR2 QGS.

As regards this clone: TCRdb shows a much larger clone's protein in place of this DNA's translation, and the two differ at residue 5, likely through a read error; the protein shown is translated from the DNA. The chain combines TRDV1 with TRDJ1; 10 nucleotides line up with TRDD3. TCRdb leaves out the J gene; it was filled in here by matching the DNA to germline. Unmatched junction bases numbered 19, after V lost 4 bases and J lost 8 bases. CDR1 is TSWWSYY, CDR2 QGS, per germline. There are 18 residues in the CDR3. The CDR3, as DNA: TGTGCTCTTGGGGGACTGAGGGGGATACGCTCCTTCCCGACCAAACTCATCTTT. Translating it yields CALGGLRGIRSFPTKLIF.

This clone was seen a handful of times. The translation of this DNA and the TCRdb protein of a much larger clone differ at residue 20, probably owing to a read error; the protein shown here is translated from the DNA. J gene calling gave no result, while the V gene is TRDV2; TRDD3 was called by the table and not checked on the DNA. Germline V gives CDR1 GEAIGNYY, CDR2 EKD. The CDR3 spans 22 residues. The CDR3 loop reads CACDIKVGNWGTREKETDKHIF. For the CDR3, the DNA is TGTGCCTGTGACATCAAAGTAGGTAACTGGGGTACTCGTGAAAAAGAGACCGATAAACACATCTTT.

About this clone: The protein TCRdb gives is from a much larger clone and does not agree with this DNA's translation at residue 12, likely a read error; the protein shown here comes from the DNA. The rearrangement links TRDV2 to TRDJ1; TRDD3 matches at 8 bases. TCRdb lists no J gene, so it was determined here by aligning the DNA to germline. There are 16 residues in the CDR3. CDR1 GEAIGNYY and CDR2 EKD come from the germline V gene. J was trimmed by 7 bases and V by 1 base; bases with no gene match: 13. This CDR3 reads CACDTWGMEVAGKLIF. CDR3 DNA: TGTGCCTGTGACACATGGGGGATGGAGGTGGCCGGTAAACTCATCTTT.